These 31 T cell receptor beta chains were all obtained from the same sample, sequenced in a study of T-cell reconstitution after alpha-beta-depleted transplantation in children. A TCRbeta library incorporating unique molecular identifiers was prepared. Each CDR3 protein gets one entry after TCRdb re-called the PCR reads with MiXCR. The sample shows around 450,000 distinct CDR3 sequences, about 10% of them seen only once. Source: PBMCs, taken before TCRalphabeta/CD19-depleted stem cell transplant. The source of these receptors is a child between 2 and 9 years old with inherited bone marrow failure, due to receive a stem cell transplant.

CDR3 sequence reads: CASRDRAPYEQYF. The CDR3 DNA follows: TGCGCCAGCAGAGACAGGGCCCCCTACGAGCAGTACTTC. The rearrangement links TRBV10-2 to TRBJ2-7, with 7 bases aligning to TRBD1. CDR3 length: 13 amino acids. J was trimmed by 2 bases and V by 6 bases; bases with no gene match: 4. Germline CDR1 WSHSY, CDR2 SAAADI.

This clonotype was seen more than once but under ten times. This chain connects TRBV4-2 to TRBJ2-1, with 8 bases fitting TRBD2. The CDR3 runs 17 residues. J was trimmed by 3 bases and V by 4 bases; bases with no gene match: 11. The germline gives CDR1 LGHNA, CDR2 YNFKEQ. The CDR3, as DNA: TGTGCCAGCAGCCGAGATACTGCGGGAGGAGGCTACAATGAGCAGTTCTTC. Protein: CASSRDTAGGGYNEQFF.

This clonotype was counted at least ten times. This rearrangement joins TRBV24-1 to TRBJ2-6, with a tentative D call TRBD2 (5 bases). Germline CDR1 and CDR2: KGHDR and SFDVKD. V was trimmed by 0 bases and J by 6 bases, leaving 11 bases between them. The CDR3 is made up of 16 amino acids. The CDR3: CATSDLEGSKANVLTF. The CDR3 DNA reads TGTGCCACCAGTGATTTGGAGGGAAGTAAGGCCAACGTCCTGACTTTC.

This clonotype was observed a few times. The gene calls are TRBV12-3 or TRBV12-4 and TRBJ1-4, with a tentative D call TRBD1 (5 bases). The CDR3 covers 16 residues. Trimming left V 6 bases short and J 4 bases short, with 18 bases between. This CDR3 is CASRSPGTGLNEKLFF. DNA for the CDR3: TGTGCCAGCAGGAGTCCCGGGACTGGCCTTAATGAAAAACTGTTTTTT.

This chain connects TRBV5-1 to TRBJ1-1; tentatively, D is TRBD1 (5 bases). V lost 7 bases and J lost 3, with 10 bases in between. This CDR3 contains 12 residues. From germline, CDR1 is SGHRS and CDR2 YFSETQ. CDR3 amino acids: CASRGIDTEAFF. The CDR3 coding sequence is TGCGCCAGCCGGGGGATAGACACTGAAGCTTTCTTT. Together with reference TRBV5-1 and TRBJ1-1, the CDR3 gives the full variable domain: KAGVTQTPRYLIKTRGQQVTLSCSPISGHRSVSWYQQTPGQGLQFLFEYFSETQRNKGNFPGRFSGRQFSNSRSEMNVSTLELGDSALYLCASRGIDTEAFFGQGTRLTVV.

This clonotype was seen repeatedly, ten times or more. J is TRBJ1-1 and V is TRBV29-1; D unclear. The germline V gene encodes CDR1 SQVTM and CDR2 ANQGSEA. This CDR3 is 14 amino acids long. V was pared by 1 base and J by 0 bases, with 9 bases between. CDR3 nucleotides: TGCAGCGTTGAAGTTGCAGCCGTGAACACTGAAGCTTTCTTT. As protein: CSVEVAAVNTEAFF.

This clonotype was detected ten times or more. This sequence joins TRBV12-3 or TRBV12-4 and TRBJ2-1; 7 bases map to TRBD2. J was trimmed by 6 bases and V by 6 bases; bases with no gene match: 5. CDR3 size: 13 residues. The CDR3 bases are TGTGCCAGCAGGTACGGGACTACCAATGAGCAGTTCTTC. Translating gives CASRYGTTNEQFF.

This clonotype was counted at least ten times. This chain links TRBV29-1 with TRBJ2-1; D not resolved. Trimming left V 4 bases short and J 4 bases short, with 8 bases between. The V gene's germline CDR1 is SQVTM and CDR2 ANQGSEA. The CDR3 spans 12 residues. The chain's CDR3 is CSVVSPYNEQFF. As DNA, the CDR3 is TGCAGCGTTGTATCCCCGTACAATGAGCAGTTCTTC.

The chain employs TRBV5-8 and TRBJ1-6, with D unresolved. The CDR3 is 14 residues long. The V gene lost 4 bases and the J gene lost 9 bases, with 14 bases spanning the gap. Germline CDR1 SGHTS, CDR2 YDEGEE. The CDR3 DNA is TGTGCCAGCAGCCCTAGGGCAGGTCCTTCACCCCTCCACTTT. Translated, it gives CASSPRAGPSPLHF.

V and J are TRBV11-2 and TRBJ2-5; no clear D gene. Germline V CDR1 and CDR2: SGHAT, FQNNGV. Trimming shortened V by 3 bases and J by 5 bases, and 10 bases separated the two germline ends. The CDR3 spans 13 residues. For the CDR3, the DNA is TGTGCCAGCAGCTTCCCCTCAGCGGAGACCCAGTACTTC. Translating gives CASSFPSAETQYF.

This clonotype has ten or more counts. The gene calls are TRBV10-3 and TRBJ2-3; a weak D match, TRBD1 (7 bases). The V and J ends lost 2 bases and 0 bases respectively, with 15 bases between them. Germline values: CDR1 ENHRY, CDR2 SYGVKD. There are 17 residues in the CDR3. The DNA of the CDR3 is TGTGCCATCAGTGAGGGTCGGGGGACAGAAAGCACAGATACGCAGTATTTT. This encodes CAISEGRGTESTDTQYF.

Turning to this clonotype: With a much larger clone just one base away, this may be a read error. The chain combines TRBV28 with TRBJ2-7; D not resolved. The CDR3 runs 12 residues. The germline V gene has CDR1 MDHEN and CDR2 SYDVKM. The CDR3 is CARSLTPAEQYF. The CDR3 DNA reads TGTGCCAGAAGTTTAACCCCCGCCGAGCAGTACTTC.

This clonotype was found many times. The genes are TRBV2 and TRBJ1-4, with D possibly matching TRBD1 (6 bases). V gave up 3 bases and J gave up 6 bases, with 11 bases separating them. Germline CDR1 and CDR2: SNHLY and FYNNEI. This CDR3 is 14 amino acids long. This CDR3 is CASSEFQGHEKLFF. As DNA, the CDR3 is TGTGCCAGCAGTGAGTTCCAGGGGCATGAAAAACTGTTTTTT.

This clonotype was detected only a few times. In DNA, the CDR3 is TGTGCCAGTAGTGCCGGCCAGAATTACGAGCAGTACTTC. It yields the protein CASSAGQNYEQYF. The J gene is TRBJ2-7, the V gene TRBV19; no reliable D call. This CDR3 has 13 amino acids. Germline V lookup: CDR1 LNHDA, CDR2 SQIVND (reference sequence). Between the trimmed V and J ends, which lost 5 bases and 4 bases, there was a span of 12 bases.

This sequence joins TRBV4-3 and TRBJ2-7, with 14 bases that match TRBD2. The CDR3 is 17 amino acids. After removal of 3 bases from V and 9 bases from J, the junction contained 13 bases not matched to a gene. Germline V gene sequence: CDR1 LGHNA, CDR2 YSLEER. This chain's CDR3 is CASSQSLRGLAGVVQYF. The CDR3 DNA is TGCGCCAGCAGCCAGAGCCTAAGGGGACTAGCGGGAGTAGTGCAGTACTTC.

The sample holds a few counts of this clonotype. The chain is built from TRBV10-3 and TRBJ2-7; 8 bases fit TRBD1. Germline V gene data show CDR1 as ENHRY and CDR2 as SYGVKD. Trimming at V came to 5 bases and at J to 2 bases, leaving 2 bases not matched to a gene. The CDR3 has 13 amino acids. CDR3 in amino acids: CAISLDRAYEQYF. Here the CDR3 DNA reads TGTGCCATCAGTTTGGACAGGGCCTACGAGCAGTACTTC.

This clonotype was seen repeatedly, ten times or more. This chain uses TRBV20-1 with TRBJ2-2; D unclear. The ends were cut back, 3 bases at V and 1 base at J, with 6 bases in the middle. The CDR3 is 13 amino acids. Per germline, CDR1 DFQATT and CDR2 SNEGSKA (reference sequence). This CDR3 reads CSARQENTGELFF. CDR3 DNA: TGCAGTGCTAGGCAGGAGAACACCGGGGAGCTGTTTTTT.

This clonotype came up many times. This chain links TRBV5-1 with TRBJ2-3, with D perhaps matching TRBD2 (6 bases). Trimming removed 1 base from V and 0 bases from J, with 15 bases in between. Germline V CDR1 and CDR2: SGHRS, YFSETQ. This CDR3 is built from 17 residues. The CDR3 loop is CASSLLGAGFSTDTQYF. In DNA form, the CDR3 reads TGCGCCAGCAGCTTGTTAGGGGCGGGATTCAGCACAGATACGCAGTATTTT.

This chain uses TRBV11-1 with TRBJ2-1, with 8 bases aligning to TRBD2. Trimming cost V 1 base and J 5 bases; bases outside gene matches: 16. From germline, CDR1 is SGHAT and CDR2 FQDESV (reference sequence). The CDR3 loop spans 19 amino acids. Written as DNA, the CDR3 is TGTGCCAGCAGCTTAGGGGGACTAGGGCGGACAAGGGCTCACAATGAGCAGTTCTTC. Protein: CASSLGGLGRTRAHNEQFF.

CDR3 region: CASSLASSGTGELFF. The CDR3 bases are TGTGCCAGCAGCTTGGCGTCTAGTGGAACCGGGGAGCTGTTTTTT. This chain joins TRBV5-5 and TRBJ2-2; D gene uncertain. V lost 0 bases and J 5 bases, leaving 11 bases between the germline ends. This CDR3 has 15 amino acids. CDR1 and CDR2 (germline): SGHKS, YYEKEE (reference sequence).

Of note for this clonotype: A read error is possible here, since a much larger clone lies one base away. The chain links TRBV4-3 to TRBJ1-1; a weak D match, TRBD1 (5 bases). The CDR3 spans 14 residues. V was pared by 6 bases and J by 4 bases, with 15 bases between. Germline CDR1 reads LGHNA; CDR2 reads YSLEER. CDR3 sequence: CASRKERGRTEAFF. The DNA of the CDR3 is TGCGCCAGCAGAAAAGAGCGGGGCCGCACTGAAGCTTTCTTT.

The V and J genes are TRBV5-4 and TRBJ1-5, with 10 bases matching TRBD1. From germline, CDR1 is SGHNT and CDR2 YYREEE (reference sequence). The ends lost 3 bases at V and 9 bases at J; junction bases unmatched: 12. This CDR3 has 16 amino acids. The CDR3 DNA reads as TGTGCCAGCAGCTCAAGTTGGGGACAGGGGTCATTGCCCCAGCATTTT. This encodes CASSSSWGQGSLPQHF.

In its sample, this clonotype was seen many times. For the CDR3, the DNA is TGTGCCAGCAGCTCCCAGTTTGAGGACTACTCCTACGAGCAGTACTTC. Its translation is CASSSQFEDYSYEQYF. The V call is TRBV7-8, the J call TRBJ2-7, with a tentative D call TRBD2 (6 bases). V gave up 4 bases and J gave up 0 bases, with 16 bases separating them. The germline V gene encodes CDR1 SGHVS and CDR2 FQNEAQ. This CDR3 has 16 amino acids.

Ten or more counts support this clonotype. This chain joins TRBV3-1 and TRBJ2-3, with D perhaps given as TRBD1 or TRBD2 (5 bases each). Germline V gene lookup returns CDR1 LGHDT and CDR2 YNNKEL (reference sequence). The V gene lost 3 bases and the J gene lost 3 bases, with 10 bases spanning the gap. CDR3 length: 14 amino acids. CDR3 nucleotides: TGTGCCAGCAGCCAGGGACGGAGGACAGATACGCAGTATTTT. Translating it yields CASSQGRRTDTQYF.

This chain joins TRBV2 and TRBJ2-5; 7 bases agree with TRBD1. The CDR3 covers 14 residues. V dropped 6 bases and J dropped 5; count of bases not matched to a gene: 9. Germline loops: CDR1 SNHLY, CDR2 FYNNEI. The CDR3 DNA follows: TGTGCCAGCAGACCAAACAGGGGCGGGGAGACCCAGTACTTC. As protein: CASRPNRGGETQYF.

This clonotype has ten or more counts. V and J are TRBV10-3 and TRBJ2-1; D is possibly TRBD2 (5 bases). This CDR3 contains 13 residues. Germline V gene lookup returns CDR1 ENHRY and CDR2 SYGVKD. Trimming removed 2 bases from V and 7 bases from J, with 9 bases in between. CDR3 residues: CAISELAGNEQFF. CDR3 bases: TGTGCCATCAGTGAGCTAGCTGGGAATGAGCAGTTCTTC.

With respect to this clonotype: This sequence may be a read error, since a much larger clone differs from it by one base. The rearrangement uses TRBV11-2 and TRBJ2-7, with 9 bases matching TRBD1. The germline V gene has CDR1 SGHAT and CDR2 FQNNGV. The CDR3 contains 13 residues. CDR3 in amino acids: CASAGTGSYEQHF. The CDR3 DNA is TGTGCCAGCGCCGGGACAGGGTCCTACGAGCAGCACTTC.

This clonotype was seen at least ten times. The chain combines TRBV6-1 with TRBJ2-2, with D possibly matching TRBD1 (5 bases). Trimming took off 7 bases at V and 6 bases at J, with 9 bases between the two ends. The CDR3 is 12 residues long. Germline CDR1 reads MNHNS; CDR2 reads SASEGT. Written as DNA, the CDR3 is TGTGCCAGCATACCAGGGCCCGGGGAGCTGTTTTTT. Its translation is CASIPGPGELFF.

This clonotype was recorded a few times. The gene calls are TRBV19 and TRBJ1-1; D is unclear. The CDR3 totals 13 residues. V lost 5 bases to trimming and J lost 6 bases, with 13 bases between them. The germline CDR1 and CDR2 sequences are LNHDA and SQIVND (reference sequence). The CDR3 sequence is CASSPLFGAEAFF. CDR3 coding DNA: TGTGCCAGTAGTCCGCTCTTCGGGGCTGAAGCTTTCTTT.

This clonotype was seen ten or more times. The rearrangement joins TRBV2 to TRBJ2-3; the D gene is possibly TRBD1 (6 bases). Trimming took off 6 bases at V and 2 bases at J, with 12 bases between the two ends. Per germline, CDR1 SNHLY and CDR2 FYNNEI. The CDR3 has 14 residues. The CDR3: CASRDGQYTDTQYF. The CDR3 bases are TGTGCCAGCAGGGACGGACAGTACACAGATACGCAGTATTTT.

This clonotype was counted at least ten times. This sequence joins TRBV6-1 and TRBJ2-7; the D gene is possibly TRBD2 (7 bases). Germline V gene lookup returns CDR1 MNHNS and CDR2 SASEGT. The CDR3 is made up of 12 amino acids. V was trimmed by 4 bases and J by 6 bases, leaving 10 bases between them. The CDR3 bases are TGTGCCAGCAGTGCTGGGGGGGCCGAGCAGTACTTC. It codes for CASSAGGAEQYF.